These T cell receptor beta chains were read from a single sample in a study of CD8 T cells in Susac syndrome. TCRdb used MiXCR to reprocess the immunoSEQ multiplex PCR reads, holding one entry per CDR3 protein. The sample gives about 160,000 distinct CDR3 sequences, roughly nine tenths of which show up once; roughly 0.08% is in the top ten. The sequenced sample consisted of CD4+ T cells from PBMCs. The receptors stem from a human donor in good health. Both conserved end residues are part of each CDR3. D genes are given only for firm matches. The size of a clone is reported for some rows only, either as once, few or many, or as a class for expanded clones.

>TRBJ2-2|-|-|TRBV20-1
TGCAGTGCTAATTTGGGCCCTTTCGGGGAGCTGTTTTTT
CSANLGPFGELFF
>TRBJ2-5|-|-|TRBV28
TGTGCCAGCACCCCGCCAGGGAGGCCTTGGACCCAGTACTTC
CASTPPGRPWTQYF
>TRBJ2-1|-|-|TRBV19
TGTGCCAGTAGTATCGTGGACGCCTACAATGAGCAGTTCTTC
CASSIVDAYNEQFF
>TRBJ2-3|-|-|TRBV30
TGTGCCTGGAGAGTCCCAGGGACGGATACGCAGTATTTT
CAWRVPGTDTQYF
>TRBJ1-2|TRBD1|-|TRBV20-1
TGCAGTGCTAGCGAAGGACAGGGGGCGATTGGCTACACCTTC
CSASEGQGAIGYTF
>TRBJ1-1|-|-|TRBV7-2
TGTGCCAGCAGTAAACAGGTGGGCGACACTGAAGCTTTCTTT
CASSKQVGDTEAFF
>TRBJ1-1|-|once|TRBV5-1
TGCGCCAGCAGCTGGACGGGAGGAGTGAACACTGAAGCTTTCTTT
CASSWTGGVNTEAFF
>TRBJ1-1|-|-|TRBV27
TGTGCCAGCAGTTTAGAGAGGGGCACTGAAGCTTTCTTT
CASSLERGTEAFF
>TRBJ2-2|-|once|TRBV7-9
TGTGCCAGCAGCTTAGCGGCAGGGAGAGACACCGGGGAGCTGTTTTTT
CASSLAAGRDTGELFF
>TRBJ2-3|TRBD2|-|TRBV6-1
TGTGCCAGCAGCCCAAGGAGGAGGGGGACTAGCGGGGGAACTAGCACAGATACGCAGTATTTT
CASSPRRRGTSGGTSTDTQYF
>TRBJ2-1|-|-|TRBV5-1
TGCGCCAGCAGCTTGGAGGAGAGATCTACATGGAATGAGCAGTTCTTC
CASSLEERSTWNEQFF
>TRBJ1-1|TRBD1|-|TRBV5-1
TGCGCCAGCAGCTTCCTCACGTGGGGACAGTTGAACACTGAAGCTTTCTTT
CASSFLTWGQLNTEAFF
>TRBJ1-1|-|once|TRBV20-1
TGCAGTGCTAGATATATGGGGGAGGCTGAAGCTTTCTTT
CSARYMGEAEAFF
>TRBJ2-4|TRBD1|-|TRBV4-1
TGCGCCAGCAGCCAAGATCCCGGGACAGGGATCGGCATTCAGTACTTC
CASSQDPGTGIGIQYF
>TRBJ1-1|TRBD1|-|TRBV18
TGTGCCAGCTCACCCCTCGGGACAGCCATTGAAGCTTTCTTT
CASSPLGTAIEAFF
>TRBJ2-7|-|once|TRBV5-1
TGCGCCAGCAGCTCCAGCGGGTCCTACGAGCAGTACTTC
CASSSSGSYEQYF
>TRBJ1-2|TRBD1|-|TRBV18
TGTGCCAGCTCACCACAGAGGGGGCAGAACTATGGCTACACCTTC
CASSPQRGQNYGYTF
>TRBJ1-2|-|-|TRBV20-1
TGCAGTGCTAGGAATGTAGACTATGGCTACACCTTC
CSARNVDYGYTF
>TRBJ1-1|-|-|TRBV10-3
TGTGCCATCCAAGTTACGAACACTGAAGCTTTCTTT
CAIQVTNTEAFF
>TRBJ2-3|TRBD2|-|TRBV20-1
TGCAGTGCTAGAGATTTCACTAGCGGCACAGATACGCAGTATTTT
CSARDFTSGTDTQYF
>TRBJ2-3|TRBD2|once|TRBV6-1
TGTGCCAGCAGCCCAGCGGGAGGGCCGGGGACAGATACGCAGTATTTT
CASSPAGGPGTDTQYF
>TRBJ2-1|TRBD2|once|TRBV14
TGTGCCAGCAGCCTAATAGCGGGGGGCTGGAATGAGCAGTTCTTC
CASSLIAGGWNEQFF